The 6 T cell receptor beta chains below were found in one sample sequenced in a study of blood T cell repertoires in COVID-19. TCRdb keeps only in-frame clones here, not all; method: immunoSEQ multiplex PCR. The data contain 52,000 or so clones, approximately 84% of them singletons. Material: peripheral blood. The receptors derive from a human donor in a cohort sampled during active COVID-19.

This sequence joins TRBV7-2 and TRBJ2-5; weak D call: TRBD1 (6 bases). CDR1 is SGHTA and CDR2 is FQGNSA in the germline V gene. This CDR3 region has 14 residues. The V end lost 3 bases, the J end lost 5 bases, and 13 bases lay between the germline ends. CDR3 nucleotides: TGTGCCAGCAGCTTCCAACAGGGTCAGGAGACCCAGTACTTC. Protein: CASSFQQGQETQYF.

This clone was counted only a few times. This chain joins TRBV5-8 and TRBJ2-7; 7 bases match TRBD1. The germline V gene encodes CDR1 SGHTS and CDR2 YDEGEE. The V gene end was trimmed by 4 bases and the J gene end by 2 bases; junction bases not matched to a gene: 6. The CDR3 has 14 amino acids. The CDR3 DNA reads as TGTGCCAGCAGCCAACTGACAGGGACCTACGAGCAGTACTTC. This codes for CASSQLTGTYEQYF.

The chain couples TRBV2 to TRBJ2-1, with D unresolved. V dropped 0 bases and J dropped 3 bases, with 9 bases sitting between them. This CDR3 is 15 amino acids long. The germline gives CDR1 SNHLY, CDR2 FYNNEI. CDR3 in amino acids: CASSEATWYYNEQFF. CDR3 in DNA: TGTGCCAGCAGTGAAGCGACATGGTACTACAATGAGCAGTTCTTC.

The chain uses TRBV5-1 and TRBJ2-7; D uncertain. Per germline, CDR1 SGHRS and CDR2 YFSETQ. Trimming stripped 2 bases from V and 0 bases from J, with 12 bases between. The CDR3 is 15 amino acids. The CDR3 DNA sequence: TGCGCCAGCAGCTTAGTCAGTGGCAGCTCCTACGAGCAGTACTTC. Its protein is CASSLVSGSSYEQYF.

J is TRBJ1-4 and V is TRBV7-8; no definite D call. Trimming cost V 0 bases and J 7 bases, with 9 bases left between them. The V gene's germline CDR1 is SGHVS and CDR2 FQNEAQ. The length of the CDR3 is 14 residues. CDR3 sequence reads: CASSLAGSGEKLFF. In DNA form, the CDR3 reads TGTGCCAGCAGCTTAGCCGGATCGGGTGAAAAACTGTTTTTT.

CDR3 loop: CASSPGTGQYF. CDR3 DNA sequence: TGTGCCAGCAGCCCCGGGACAGGACAGTACTTC. The V and J genes are TRBV7-8 and TRBJ2-7; 8 bases fit TRBD1. J was trimmed by 10 bases and V by 5 bases; bases with no gene match: 4. This CDR3 is 11 amino acids long. Germline V gene data show CDR1 as SGHVS and CDR2 as FQNEAQ.